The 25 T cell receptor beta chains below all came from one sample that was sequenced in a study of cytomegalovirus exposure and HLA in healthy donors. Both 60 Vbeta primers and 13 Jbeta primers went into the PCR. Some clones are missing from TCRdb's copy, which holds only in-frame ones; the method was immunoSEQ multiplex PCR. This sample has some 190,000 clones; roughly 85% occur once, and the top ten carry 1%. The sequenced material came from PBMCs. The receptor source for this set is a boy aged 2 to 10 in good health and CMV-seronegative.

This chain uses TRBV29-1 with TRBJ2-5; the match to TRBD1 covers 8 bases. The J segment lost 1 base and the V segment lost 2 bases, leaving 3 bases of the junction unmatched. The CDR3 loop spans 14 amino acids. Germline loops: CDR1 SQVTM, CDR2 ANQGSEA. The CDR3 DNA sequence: TGCAGCGTTGAAACCCAGGGGGCCCAAGAGACCCAGTACTTC. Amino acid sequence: CSVETQGAQETQYF.

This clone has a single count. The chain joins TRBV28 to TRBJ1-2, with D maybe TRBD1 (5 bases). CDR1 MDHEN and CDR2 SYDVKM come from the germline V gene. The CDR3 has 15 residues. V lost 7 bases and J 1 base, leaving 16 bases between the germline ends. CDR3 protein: CASTQGADLNYGYTF. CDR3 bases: TGTGCCAGCACCCAAGGGGCAGACCTTAACTATGGCTACACCTTC.

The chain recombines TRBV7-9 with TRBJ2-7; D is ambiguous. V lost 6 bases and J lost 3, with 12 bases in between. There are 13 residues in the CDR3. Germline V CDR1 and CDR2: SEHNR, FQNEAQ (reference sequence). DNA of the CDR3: TGTGCCAGCAGTAAGCACGGTATCTACGAGCAGTACTTC. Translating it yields CASSKHGIYEQYF. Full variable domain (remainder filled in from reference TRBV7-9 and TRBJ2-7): DTGVSQNPRHKITKRGQNVTFRCDPISEHNRLYWYRQTLGQGPEFLTYFQNEAQLEKSRLLSDRFSAERPKGSFSTLEIQRTEQGDSAMYLCASSKHGIYEQYFGPGTRLTVT.

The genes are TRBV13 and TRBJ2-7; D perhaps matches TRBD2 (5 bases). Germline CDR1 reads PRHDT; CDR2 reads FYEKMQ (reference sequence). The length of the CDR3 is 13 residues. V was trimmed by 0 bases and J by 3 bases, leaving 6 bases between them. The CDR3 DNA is TGTGCCAGCAGCTTAGGGAGGGACTACGAGCAGTACTTC. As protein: CASSLGRDYEQYF.

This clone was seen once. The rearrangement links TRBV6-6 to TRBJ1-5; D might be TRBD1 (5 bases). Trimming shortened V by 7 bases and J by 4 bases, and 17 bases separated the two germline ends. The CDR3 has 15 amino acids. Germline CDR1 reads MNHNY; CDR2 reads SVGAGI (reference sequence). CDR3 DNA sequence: TGTGCCAGCAATCTCTTCAGGGTTGAGAATCAGCCCCAGCATTTT. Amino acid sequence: CASNLFRVENQPQHF.

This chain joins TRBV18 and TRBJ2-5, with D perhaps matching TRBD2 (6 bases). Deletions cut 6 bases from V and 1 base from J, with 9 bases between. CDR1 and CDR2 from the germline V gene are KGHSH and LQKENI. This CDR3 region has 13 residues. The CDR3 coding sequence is TGTGCCAGCTCCCCGACTAGCCAAGAGACCCAGTACTTC. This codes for CASSPTSQETQYF.

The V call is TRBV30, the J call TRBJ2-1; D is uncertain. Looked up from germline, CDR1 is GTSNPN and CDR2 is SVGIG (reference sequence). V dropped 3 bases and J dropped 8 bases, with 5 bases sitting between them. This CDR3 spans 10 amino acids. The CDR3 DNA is TGTGCCTGGAGGCGTGATGAGCAGTTCTTC. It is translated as CAWRRDEQFF.

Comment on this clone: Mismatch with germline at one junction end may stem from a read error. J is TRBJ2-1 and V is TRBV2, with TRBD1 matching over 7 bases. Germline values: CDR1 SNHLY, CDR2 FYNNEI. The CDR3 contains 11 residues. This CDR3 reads CASRAPRGSLF. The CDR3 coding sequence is TGTGCCAGCAGGGCTCCCAGGGGGTCCCTCTTC.

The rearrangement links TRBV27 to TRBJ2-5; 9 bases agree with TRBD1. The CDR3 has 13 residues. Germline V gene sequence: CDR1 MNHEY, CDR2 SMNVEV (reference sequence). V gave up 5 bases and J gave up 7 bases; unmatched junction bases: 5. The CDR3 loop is CASSPRDRATQYF. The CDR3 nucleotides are TGTGCCAGCAGTCCTAGGGACAGGGCGACCCAGTACTTC.

In DNA form, the CDR3 reads TGTGCCAGCAGCTTTAGCGGGGGGGCTTCAACTCTTGAGCAGTTCTTC. Translated, it gives CASSFSGGASTLEQFF. The gene calls are TRBV13 and TRBJ2-1; 11 bases line up with TRBD2. The ends lost 3 bases at V and 9 bases at J; junction bases unmatched: 10. The germline V gene encodes CDR1 PRHDT and CDR2 FYEKMQ (reference sequence). The CDR3 runs to 16 residues.

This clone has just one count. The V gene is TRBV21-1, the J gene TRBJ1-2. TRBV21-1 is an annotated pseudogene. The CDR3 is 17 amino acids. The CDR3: CASSKGIVRPPGGGYTF. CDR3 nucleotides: TGTGCCAGCAGCAAAGGGATCGTGAGGCCTCCGGGGGGTGGCTACACCTTC.

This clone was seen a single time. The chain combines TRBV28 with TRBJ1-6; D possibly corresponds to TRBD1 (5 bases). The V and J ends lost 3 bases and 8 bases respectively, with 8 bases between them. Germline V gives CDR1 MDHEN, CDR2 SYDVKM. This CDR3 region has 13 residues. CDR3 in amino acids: CASSLRGDSPLHF. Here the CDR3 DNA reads TGTGCCAGCAGTTTGCGGGGGGATTCACCCCTCCACTTT.

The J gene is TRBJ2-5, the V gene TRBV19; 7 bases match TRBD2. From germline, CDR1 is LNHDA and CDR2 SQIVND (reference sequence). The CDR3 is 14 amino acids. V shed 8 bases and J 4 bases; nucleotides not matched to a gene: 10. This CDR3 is CASGERGRPETQYF. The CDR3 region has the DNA TGTGCCAGTGGGGAGCGGGGAAGGCCAGAGACCCAGTACTTC. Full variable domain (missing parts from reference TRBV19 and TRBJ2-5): DGGITQSPKYLFRKEGQNVTLSCEQNLNHDAMYWYRQDPGQGLRLIYYSQIVNDFQKGDIAEGYSVSREKKESFPLTVTSAQKNPTAFYLCASGERGRPETQYFGPGTRLLVL.

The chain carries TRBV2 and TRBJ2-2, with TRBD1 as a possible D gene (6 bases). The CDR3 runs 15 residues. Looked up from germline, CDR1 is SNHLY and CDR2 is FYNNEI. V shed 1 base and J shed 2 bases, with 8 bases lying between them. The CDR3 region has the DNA TGTGCCAGCAGTGAAGGGGGGCTTAACACCGGGGAGCTGTTTTTT. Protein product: CASSEGGLNTGELFF.

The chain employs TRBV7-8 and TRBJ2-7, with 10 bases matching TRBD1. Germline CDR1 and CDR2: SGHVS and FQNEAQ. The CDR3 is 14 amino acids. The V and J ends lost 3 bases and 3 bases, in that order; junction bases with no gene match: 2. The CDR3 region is CASSFRDRGYEQYF. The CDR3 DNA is TGTGCCAGCAGCTTCCGGGACAGGGGCTACGAGCAGTACTTC.

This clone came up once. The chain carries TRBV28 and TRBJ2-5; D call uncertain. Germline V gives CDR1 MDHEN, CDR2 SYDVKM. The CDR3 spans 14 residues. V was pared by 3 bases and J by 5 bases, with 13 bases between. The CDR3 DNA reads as TGTGCCAGCAGTTTTGATACAGTCAGGGAGACCCAGTACTTC. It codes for CASSFDTVRETQYF.

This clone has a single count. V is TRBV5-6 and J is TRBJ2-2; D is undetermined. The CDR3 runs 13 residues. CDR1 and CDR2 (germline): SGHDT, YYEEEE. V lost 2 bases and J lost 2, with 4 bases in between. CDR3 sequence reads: CASSLLNTGELFF. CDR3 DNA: TGTGCCAGCAGCTTACTTAACACCGGGGAGCTGTTTTTT.

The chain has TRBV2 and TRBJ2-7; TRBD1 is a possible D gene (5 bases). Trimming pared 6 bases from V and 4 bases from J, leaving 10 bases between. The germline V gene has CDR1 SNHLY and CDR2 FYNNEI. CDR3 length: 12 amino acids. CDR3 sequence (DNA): TGTGCCAGCAGGGGAACAGGTTACGAGCAGTACTTC. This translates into CASRGTGYEQYF.

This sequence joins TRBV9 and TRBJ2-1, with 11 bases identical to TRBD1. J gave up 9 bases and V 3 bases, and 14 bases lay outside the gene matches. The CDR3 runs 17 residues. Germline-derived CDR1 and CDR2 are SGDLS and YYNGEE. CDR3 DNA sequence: TGTGCCAGCAGCGACACGCGTCAGGACAGGGGGCAAGTTGAGCAGTTCTTC. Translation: CASSDTRQDRGQVEQFF.

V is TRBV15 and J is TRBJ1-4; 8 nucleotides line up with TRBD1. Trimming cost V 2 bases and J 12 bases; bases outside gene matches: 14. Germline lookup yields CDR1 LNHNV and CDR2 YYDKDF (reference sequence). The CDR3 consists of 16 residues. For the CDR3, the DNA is TGTGCCACCAGCAGACGAAGACAGGGGCAGGGGGGGGAACTGTTTTTT. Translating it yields CATSRRRQGQGGELFF.

The CDR3 bases are TGTGCCAGCAGCCTCACTACTTTGAACACTGAAGCTTTCTTT. Its translation is CASSLTTLNTEAFF. The chain joins TRBV7-9 to TRBJ1-1; D gene unclear. The CDR3 length is 14 residues. From germline, CDR1 is SEHNR and CDR2 FQNEAQ (reference sequence). With 5 bases removed from V and 0 bases from J, the gap between germline ends came to 10 bases. The full variable domain, its missing parts supplied by reference TRBV7-9 and TRBJ1-1, is DTGVSQNPRHKITKRGQNVTFRCDPISEHNRLYWYRQTLGQGPEFLTYFQNEAQLEKSRLLSDRFSAERPKGSFSTLEIQRTEQGDSAMYLCASSLTTLNTEAFFGQGTRLTVV.

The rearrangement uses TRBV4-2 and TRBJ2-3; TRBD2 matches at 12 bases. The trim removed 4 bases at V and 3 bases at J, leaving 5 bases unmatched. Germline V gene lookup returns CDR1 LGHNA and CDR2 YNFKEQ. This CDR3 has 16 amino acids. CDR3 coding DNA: TGTGCCAGCAGCCCCGGACTAGCGGGGAGAACAGATACGCAGTATTTT. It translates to CASSPGLAGRTDTQYF.

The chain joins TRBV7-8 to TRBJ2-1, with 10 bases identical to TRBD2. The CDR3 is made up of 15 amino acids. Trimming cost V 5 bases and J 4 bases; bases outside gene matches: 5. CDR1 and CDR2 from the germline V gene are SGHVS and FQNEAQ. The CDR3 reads CASSAVAGGYNEQFF. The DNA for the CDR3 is TGTGCCAGCAGCGCCGTAGCGGGGGGTTACAATGAGCAGTTCTTC.

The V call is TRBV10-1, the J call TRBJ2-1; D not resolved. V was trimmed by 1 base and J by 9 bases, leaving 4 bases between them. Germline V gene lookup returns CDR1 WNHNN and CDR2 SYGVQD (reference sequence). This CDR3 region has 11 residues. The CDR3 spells CASSEFSEQFF. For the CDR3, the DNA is TGCGCCAGCAGTGAGTTCTCTGAGCAGTTCTTC.

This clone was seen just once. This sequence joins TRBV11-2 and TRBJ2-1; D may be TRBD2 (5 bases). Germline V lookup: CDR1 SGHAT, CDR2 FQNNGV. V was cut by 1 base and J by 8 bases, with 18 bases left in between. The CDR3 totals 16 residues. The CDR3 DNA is TGTGCCAGCAGCTTAGTCGCGATACCCGGGGTGCATGAGCAGTTCTTC. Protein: CASSLVAIPGVHEQFF.